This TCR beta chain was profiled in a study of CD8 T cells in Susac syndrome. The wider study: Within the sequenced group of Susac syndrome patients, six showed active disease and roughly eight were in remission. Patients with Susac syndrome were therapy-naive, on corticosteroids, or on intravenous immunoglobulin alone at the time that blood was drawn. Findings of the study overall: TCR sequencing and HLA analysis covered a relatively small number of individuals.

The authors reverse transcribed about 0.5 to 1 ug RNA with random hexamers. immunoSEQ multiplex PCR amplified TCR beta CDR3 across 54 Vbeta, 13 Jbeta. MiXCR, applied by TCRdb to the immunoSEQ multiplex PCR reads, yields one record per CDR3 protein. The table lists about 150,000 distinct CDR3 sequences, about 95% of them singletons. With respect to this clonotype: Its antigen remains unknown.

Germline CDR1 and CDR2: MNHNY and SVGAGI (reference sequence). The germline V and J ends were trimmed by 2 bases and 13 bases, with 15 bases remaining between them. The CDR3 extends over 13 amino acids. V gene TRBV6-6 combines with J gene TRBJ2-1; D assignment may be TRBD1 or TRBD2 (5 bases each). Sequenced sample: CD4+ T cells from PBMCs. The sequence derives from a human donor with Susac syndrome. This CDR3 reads CASSYTGRASQFF. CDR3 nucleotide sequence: TGTGCCAGCAGTTACACGGGACGGGCATCTCAGTTCTTC.